Listed here are 26 T cell receptor beta chains from one sample, sequenced in a study of cytomegalovirus exposure and HLA in healthy donors. The primer mix had 60 Vbeta and 13 Jbeta primers. TCRdb keeps only in-frame clones here, not all; method: immunoSEQ multiplex PCR. The sample holds approximately 110,000 clones, over 70% seen once. Sequencing was performed on PBMCs. Receptors originate from a woman aged 40 to 50 in good health and CMV-seropositive.

The chain uses TRBV6-5 and TRBJ1-1, with 7 bases lining up with TRBD1. CDR1 and CDR2 (germline): MNHEY, SVGAGI. J lost 3 bases, V lost 5 bases, and 6 bases had no gene match. CDR3 length: 14 residues. The CDR3 nucleotides read TGTGCCAGCAGTACGACAGGGCGGGACACTGAAGCTTTCTTT. This sequence encodes CASSTTGRDTEAFF.

Here the CDR3 DNA reads TGTGCCAGCAGCCAAACCCGGGACTATGGCTACACCTTC. Its protein product is CASSQTRDYGYTF. The chain carries TRBV14 and TRBJ1-2, with D unclear. This CDR3 spans 13 amino acids. V was trimmed by 2 bases and J by 3 bases, leaving 7 bases between them. CDR1 and CDR2 (germline): SGHDN, FVKESK.

The CDR3 region has the DNA TGTGCCAGCAGCCAGCCCCTACCAGGGCCCTACGAGCAGTACTTC. Protein product: CASSQPLPGPYEQYF. This chain joins TRBV4-2 and TRBJ2-7, with D possibly being TRBD1 (5 bases). Germline CDR1 reads LGHNA; CDR2 reads YNFKEQ. CDR3 length equals 15 residues. V lost 3 bases and J 2 bases, leaving 14 bases between the germline ends.

The V and J genes are TRBV6-6 and TRBJ2-1; the D gene is possibly TRBD1 (6 bases). The CDR3 is made up of 12 amino acids. Germline lookup yields CDR1 MNHNY and CDR2 SVGAGI (reference sequence). The V end lost 5 bases, the J end lost 9 bases, and 11 bases lay between the germline ends. This CDR3 reads CASSRRQAEQFF. CDR3 bases: TGTGCCAGCAGTCGAAGACAGGCTGAGCAGTTCTTC.

The chain uses TRBV7-2 and TRBJ2-5; D possibly matches TRBD1 or TRBD2 (5 bases each). The J call may be wrong; the DNA end is better matched by TRBJ2-7. The CDR3 totals 13 residues. Germline V CDR1 and CDR2: SGHTA, FQGNSA. The CDR3 DNA sequence: TGTGCCAGCAGCCTTAAACGGGGACACGAGCAGTACTTC. Amino acid sequence: CASSLKRGHEQYF.

The chain joins TRBV19 to TRBJ2-1; TRBD1 aligns across 10 bases. The ends lost 6 bases at V and 6 bases at J; junction bases unmatched: 5. Germline V gene sequence: CDR1 LNHDA, CDR2 SQIVND (reference sequence). The CDR3 has 14 residues. The CDR3 sequence: CASRRGQGFNEQFF. In DNA form, the CDR3 reads TGTGCCAGTAGGAGGGGACAGGGGTTCAATGAGCAGTTCTTC.

The chain links TRBV5-1 to TRBJ1-1; D ambiguous. V shed 1 base and J shed 4 bases, with 8 bases lying between them. In germline, CDR1 is SGHRS, CDR2 YFSETQ. The CDR3 is 13 residues long. This chain's CDR3 is CASSLTVGTEAFF. DNA for the CDR3: TGCGCCAGCAGCTTGACGGTCGGCACTGAAGCTTTCTTT.

This chain uses TRBV4-1 with TRBJ2-7; TRBD2 is a possible D gene (6 bases). Trimming cost V 4 bases and J 7 bases, with 23 bases left between them. The germline gives CDR1 MGHRA, CDR2 YSYEKL. There are 16 residues in the CDR3. The CDR3 nucleotides read TGCGCCAGCAGCCCGACCCCGGGACTTAGCCTTGGGGAGCAGTACTTC. Protein product: CASSPTPGLSLGEQYF.

There are a few counts of this clone. The chain carries TRBV7-9 and TRBJ2-7; D perhaps matches TRBD1 (6 bases). The V end lost 1 base, the J end lost 3 bases, and 13 bases lay between the germline ends. The CDR3 is made up of 15 amino acids. Germline CDR1 is SEHNR and CDR2 is FQNEAQ (reference sequence). CDR3 loop: CASSLGGKTGYEQYF. CDR3 coding DNA: TGTGCCAGCAGCTTAGGGGGTAAGACAGGCTACGAGCAGTACTTC.

This clone came up a few times. This chain joins TRBV5-1 and TRBJ2-5; tentatively, D is TRBD1 (6 bases). This CDR3 comprises 17 residues. CDR1 is SGHRS, CDR2 YFSETQ, per germline. With 4 bases removed from V and 1 base from J, the gap between germline ends came to 20 bases. The DNA for the CDR3 is TGCGCCAGCAGCATTACCGGACCCAGGGGAACCCAAGAGACCCAGTACTTC. Protein: CASSITGPRGTQETQYF. Full variable domain (outside the CDR3, taken from reference TRBV5-1 and TRBJ2-5): KAGVTQTPRYLIKTRGQQVTLSCSPISGHRSVSWYQQTPGQGLQFLFEYFSETQRNKGNFPGRFSGRQFSNSRSEMNVSTLELGDSALYLCASSITGPRGTQETQYFGPGTRLLVL.

The V and J genes are TRBV4-1 and TRBJ1-3, with 7 bases aligning to TRBD1. The CDR3 has 17 residues. V was pared by 0 bases and J by 0 bases, with 5 bases of the junction left unmatched. Looked up from germline, CDR1 is MGHRA and CDR2 is YSYEKL. CDR3 DNA: TGCGCCAGCAGCCAAGATACAGGGGCGAGCTCTGGAAACACCATATATTTT. This codes for CASSQDTGASSGNTIYF.

The chain uses TRBV2 and TRBJ2-1; weak D call: TRBD2 (6 bases). Germline V gene data show CDR1 as SNHLY and CDR2 as FYNNEI. This CDR3 comprises 15 residues. Trimming shortened V by 6 bases and J by 2 bases, and 14 bases separated the two germline ends. The CDR3 DNA reads TGTGCCAGCAGGAGCCGGACTACCGCCTACAATGAGCAGTTCTTC. Its protein is CASRSRTTAYNEQFF. Complete variable domain (other parts from reference TRBV2 and TRBJ2-1): EPEVTQTPSHQVTQMGQEVILRCVPISNHLYFYWYRQILGQKVEFLVSFYNNEISEKSEIFDDQFSVERPDGSNFTLKIRSTKLEDSAMYFCASRSRTTAYNEQFFGPGTRLTVL.

The table lists this clone with a few counts. V and J are TRBV5-4 and TRBJ1-1; the D is unclear. Per germline, CDR1 SGHNT and CDR2 YYREEE (reference sequence). Trimming took off 2 bases at V and 4 bases at J, with 9 bases between the two ends. This CDR3 has 13 amino acids. CDR3 coding DNA: TGTGCCAGCAGCTTTAGCCGTGCCACTGAAGCTTTCTTT. Encoded protein: CASSFSRATEAFF.

The chain links TRBV7-2 to TRBJ1-1; maybe TRBD1 (6 bases). V lost 1 base and J 4 bases, leaving 13 bases between the germline ends. The CDR3 is made up of 15 amino acids. Germline V gene sequence: CDR1 SGHTA, CDR2 FQGNSA. The CDR3 sequence: CASSLDGQFVTEAFF. CDR3 coding DNA: TGTGCCAGCAGCTTAGACGGACAGTTCGTCACTGAAGCTTTCTTT. The complete variable domain, with remaining parts taken from reference TRBV7-2 and TRBJ1-1, reads GAGVSQSPSNKVTEKGKDVELRCDPISGHTALYWYRQSLGQGLEFLIYFQGNSAPDKSGLPSDRFSAERTGGSVSTLTIQRTQQEDSAVYLCASSLDGQFVTEAFFGQGTRLTVV.

The gene calls are TRBV27 and TRBJ1-2; 9 bases map to TRBD1. The CDR3 consists of 15 residues. Per germline, CDR1 MNHEY and CDR2 SMNVEV (reference sequence). The J segment lost 5 bases and the V segment lost 0 bases, leaving 4 bases of the junction unmatched. CDR3 loop: CASSLSPTGGYGYTF. In DNA, the CDR3 is TGTGCCAGCAGTTTATCCCCGACAGGGGGGTATGGCTACACCTTC.

A few counts support this clone. The DNA for the CDR3 is TGCAGCGTTGGACAGGGGTCCAATCAGCCCCAGCATTTT. The encoded protein is CSVGQGSNQPQHF. V gene TRBV29-1 combines with J gene TRBJ1-5; 8 nucleotides align to TRBD1. The CDR3 contains 13 residues. V lost 4 bases, J lost 3 bases, and 2 bases stayed unmatched. CDR1 and CDR2 from the germline V gene are SQVTM and ANQGSEA.

This clone appeared a single time. The chain links TRBV5-8 to TRBJ1-3, with D tentatively TRBD1 (6 bases). From germline, CDR1 is SGHTS and CDR2 YDEGEE. This CDR3 is 16 amino acids long. Trimming pared 1 base from V and 0 bases from J, leaving 11 bases between. CDR3 protein: CASSLTGRISGNTIYF. DNA of the CDR3: TGTGCCAGCAGCTTGACAGGGAGAATCTCTGGAAACACCATATATTTT.

CDR3: CASSKRQGVSYNEQFF. The CDR3 coding sequence is TGTGCCAGCTCCAAAAGACAGGGGGTTTCCTACAATGAGCAGTTCTTC. V is TRBV19 and J is TRBJ2-1, with 9 bases fitting TRBD1. V shed 9 bases and J 1 base; nucleotides not matched to a gene: 10. Germline V gene data show CDR1 as LNHDA and CDR2 as SQIVND (reference sequence). The CDR3 covers 16 residues.

The rearrangement joins TRBV9 to TRBJ2-1; D ambiguous. The CDR3 contains 15 residues. Germline V CDR1 and CDR2: SGDLS, YYNGEE. Deletions cut 0 bases from V and 4 bases from J, with 11 bases between. The CDR3 here is CASSVGPVIYNEQFF. The CDR3 nucleotides are TGTGCCAGCAGCGTAGGCCCAGTAATTTACAATGAGCAGTTCTTC.

V gene TRBV12-5 combines with J gene TRBJ2-5; TRBD1 matches 8 bases. Trimming removed 0 bases from V and 5 bases from J; junction bases left unmatched: 8. In germline, CDR1 is LGHNT, CDR2 FRNRAP. The CDR3 consists of 16 residues. CDR3 sequence reads: CASGLVLGTGGETQYF. DNA for the CDR3: TGTGCTAGTGGTTTGGTACTAGGGACAGGTGGGGAGACCCAGTACTTC.

The rearrangement uses TRBV7-2 and TRBJ2-7; D not certain. This CDR3 contains 13 residues. From germline, CDR1 is SGHTA and CDR2 FQGNSA. V gave up 1 base and J gave up 2 bases, with 6 bases separating them. The CDR3: CASSLESAYEQYF. In DNA, the CDR3 is TGTGCCAGCAGCTTAGAATCAGCCTACGAGCAGTACTTC.

The chain recombines TRBV9 with TRBJ2-1, with 10 nucleotides matching TRBD2. The CDR3 runs to 20 residues. Germline V gene lookup returns CDR1 SGDLS and CDR2 YYNGEE. The ends lost 6 bases at V and 10 bases at J; junction bases unmatched: 28. CDR3: CASNSPISGRALAGQYEQFF. The CDR3 nucleotides read TGTGCCAGCAACTCCCCCATCAGCGGGAGGGCTCTCGCAGGGCAATACGAGCAGTTCTTC.

V and J are TRBV11-1 and TRBJ1-1, with TRBD1 matching over 8 bases. The germline V gene has CDR1 SGHAT and CDR2 FQDESV (reference sequence). This CDR3 spans 15 amino acids. V gave up 2 bases and J gave up 1 base; unmatched junction bases: 3. The CDR3 region is CASSLLRGPNTEAFF. In nucleotides, the CDR3 is TGTGCCAGCAGCTTACTCAGGGGGCCGAACACTGAAGCTTTCTTT. Full variable domain (missing parts from reference TRBV11-1 and TRBJ1-1): EAEVAQSPRYKITEKSQAVAFWCDPISGHATLYWYRQILGQGPELLVQFQDESVVDDSQLPKDRFSAERLKGVDSTLKIQPAELGDSAMYLCASSLLRGPNTEAFFGQGTRLTVV.

V is TRBV14 and J is TRBJ1-3; the D is unclear. The germline CDR1 and CDR2 sequences are SGHDN and FVKESK. With 2 bases removed from V and 4 bases from J, the gap between germline ends came to 9 bases. There are 14 residues in the CDR3. CDR3 loop: CASSQYTKGNTIYF. The CDR3, as DNA: TGTGCCAGCAGCCAATACACCAAGGGAAACACCATATATTTT. The full variable domain, rest sourced from reference TRBV14 and TRBJ1-3, is EAGVTQFPSHSVIEKGQTVTLRCDPISGHDNLYWYRRVMGKEIKFLLHFVKESKQDESGMPNNRFLAERTGGTYSTLKVQPAELEDSGVYFCASSQYTKGNTIYFGEGSWLTVV.

The chain joins TRBV19 to TRBJ2-7, with D tentatively TRBD2 (5 bases). This CDR3 has 15 amino acids. Germline V gives CDR1 LNHDA, CDR2 SQIVND (reference sequence). V was cut by 5 bases and J by 5 bases, with 19 bases left in between. CDR3: CASSSSLAGSDEQYF. The CDR3 DNA reads as TGTGCCAGTAGTTCCAGCTTGGCGGGCAGCGACGAGCAGTACTTC.

This chain uses TRBV9 with TRBJ1-1; weak D call: TRBD1 (5 bases). V was shortened by 3 bases and J by 8 bases, with 14 bases between the two germline ends. The CDR3 sequence is 13 residues long. Germline CDR1 SGDLS, CDR2 YYNGEE. The CDR3 region is CASSESQGTEAFF. CDR3 nucleotide sequence: TGTGCCAGCAGCGAATCTCAGGGAACCGAAGCTTTCTTT. Looking up the rest from reference TRBV9 and TRBJ1-1 gives the full variable domain: DSGVTQTPKHLITATGQRVTLRCSPRSGDLSVYWYQQSLDQGLQFLIQYYNGEERAKGNILERFSAQQFPDLHSELNLSSLELGDSALYFCASSESQGTEAFFGQGTRLTVV.